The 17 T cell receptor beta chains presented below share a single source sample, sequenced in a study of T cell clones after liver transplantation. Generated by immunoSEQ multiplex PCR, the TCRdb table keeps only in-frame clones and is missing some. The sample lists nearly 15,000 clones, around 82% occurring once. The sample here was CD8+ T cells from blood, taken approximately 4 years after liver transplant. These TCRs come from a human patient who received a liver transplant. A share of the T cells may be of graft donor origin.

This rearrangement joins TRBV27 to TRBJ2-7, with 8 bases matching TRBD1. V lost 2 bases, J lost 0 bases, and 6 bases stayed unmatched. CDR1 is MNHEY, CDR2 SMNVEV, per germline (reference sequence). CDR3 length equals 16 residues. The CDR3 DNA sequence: TGTGCCAGCAGTTTAAATGACAGGGGAACCTCCTACGAGCAGTACTTC. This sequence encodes CASSLNDRGTSYEQYF.

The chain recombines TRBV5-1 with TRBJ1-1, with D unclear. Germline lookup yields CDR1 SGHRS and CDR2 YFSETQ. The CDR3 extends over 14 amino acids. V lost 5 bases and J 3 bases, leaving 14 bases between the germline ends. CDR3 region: CASSPDGSYTEAFF. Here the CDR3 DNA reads TGCGCCAGCAGTCCCGACGGAAGTTACACTGAAGCTTTCTTT.

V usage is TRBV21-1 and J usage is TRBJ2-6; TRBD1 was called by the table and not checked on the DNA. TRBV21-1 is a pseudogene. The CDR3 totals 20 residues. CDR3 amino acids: CASRMAERQGAYSGANVLTF. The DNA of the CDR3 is TGTGCCAGCAGAATGGCCGAAAGACAGGGGGCCTACTCTGGGGCCAACGTCCTGACTTTC.

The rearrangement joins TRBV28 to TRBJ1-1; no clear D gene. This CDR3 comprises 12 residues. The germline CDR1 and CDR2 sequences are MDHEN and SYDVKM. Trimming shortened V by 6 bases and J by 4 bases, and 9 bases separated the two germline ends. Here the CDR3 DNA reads TGTGCCAGCAGAAGGGATATCACTGAAGCTTTCTTT. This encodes CASRRDITEAFF.

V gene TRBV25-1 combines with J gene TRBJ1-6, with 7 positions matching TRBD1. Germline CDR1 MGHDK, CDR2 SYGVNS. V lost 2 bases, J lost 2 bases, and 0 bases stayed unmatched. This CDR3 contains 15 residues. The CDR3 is CASSETGAYNSPLHF. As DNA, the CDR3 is TGTGCCAGCAGTGAAACAGGGGCCTATAATTCACCCCTCCACTTT. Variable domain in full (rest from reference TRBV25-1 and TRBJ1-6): EADIYQTPRYLVIGTGKKITLECSQTMGHDKMYWYQQDPGMELHLIHYSYGVNSTEKGDLSSESTVSRIRTEHFPLTLESARPSHTSQYLCASSETGAYNSPLHFGNGTRLTVT.

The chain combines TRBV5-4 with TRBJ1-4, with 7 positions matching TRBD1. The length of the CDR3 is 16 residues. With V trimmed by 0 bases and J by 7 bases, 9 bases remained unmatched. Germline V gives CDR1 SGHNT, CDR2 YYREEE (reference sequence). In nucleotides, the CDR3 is TGTGCCAGCAGCTTGGCCGGGCAAGGGGGCAGTGAAAAACTGTTTTTT. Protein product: CASSLAGQGGSEKLFF.

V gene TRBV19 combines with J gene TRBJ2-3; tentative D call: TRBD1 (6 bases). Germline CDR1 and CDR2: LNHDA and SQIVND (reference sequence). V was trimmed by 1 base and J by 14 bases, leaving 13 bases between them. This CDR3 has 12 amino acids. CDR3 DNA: TGTGCCAGTAGTATAGGTGGGACAACTCGGTATTTT. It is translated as CASSIGGTTRYF.

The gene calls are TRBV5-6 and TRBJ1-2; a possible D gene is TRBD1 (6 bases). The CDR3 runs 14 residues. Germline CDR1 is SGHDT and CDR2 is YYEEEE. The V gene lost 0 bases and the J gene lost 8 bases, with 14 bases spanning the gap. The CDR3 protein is CASSLAGVEVGYTF. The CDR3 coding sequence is TGTGCCAGCAGCTTGGCAGGGGTTGAGGTCGGCTACACCTTC.

CDR3 sequence reads: CATSRDTGDNSPLHF. CDR3 nucleotide sequence: TGTGCCACCAGCAGAGATACAGGGGATAATTCACCCCTCCACTTT. V usage is TRBV15 and J usage is TRBJ1-6; 7 bases align to TRBD1. CDR1 is LNHNV, CDR2 YYDKDF, per germline (reference sequence). CDR3 length equals 15 residues. Losses at the gene ends were 0 bases for V and 5 bases for J; bases not matched to a gene: 1.

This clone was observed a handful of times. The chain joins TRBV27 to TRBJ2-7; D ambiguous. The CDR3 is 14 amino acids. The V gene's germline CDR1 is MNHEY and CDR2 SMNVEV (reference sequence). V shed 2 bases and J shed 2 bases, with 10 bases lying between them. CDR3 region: CASSLRAVPYEQYF. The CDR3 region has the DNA TGTGCCAGCAGTTTAAGGGCGGTGCCCTACGAGCAGTACTTC.

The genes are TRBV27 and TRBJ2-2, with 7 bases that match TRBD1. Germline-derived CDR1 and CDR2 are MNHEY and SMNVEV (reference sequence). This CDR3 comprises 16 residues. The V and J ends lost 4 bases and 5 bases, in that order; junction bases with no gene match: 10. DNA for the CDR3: TGTGCCAGCAGTTCGGGTGGGACAGTGGTTACCGGGGAGCTGTTTTTT. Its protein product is CASSSGGTVVTGELFF.

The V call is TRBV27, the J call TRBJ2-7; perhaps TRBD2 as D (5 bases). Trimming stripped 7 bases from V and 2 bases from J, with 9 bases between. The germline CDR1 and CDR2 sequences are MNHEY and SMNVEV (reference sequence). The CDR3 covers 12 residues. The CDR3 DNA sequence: TGTGCCAGCATAGGAGGTACCTACGAGCAGTACTTC. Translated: CASIGGTYEQYF.

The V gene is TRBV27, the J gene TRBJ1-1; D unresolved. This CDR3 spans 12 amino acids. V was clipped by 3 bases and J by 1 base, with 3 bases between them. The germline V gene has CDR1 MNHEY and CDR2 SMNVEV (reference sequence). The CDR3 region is CASSFGNTEAFF. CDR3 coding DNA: TGTGCCAGCAGTTTTGGGAACACTGAAGCTTTCTTT.

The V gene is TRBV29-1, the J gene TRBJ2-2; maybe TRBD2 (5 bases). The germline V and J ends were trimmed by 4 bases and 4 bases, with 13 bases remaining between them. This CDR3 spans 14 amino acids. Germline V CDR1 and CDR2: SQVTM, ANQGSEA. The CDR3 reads CSVVFGEFTGELFF. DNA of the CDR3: TGCAGCGTTGTTTTTGGGGAGTTCACCGGGGAGCTGTTTTTT.

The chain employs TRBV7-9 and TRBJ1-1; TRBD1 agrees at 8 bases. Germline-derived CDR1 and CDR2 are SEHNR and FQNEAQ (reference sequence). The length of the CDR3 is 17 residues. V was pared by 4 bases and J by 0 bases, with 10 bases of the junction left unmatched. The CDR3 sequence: CASSSRDRQPMNTEAFF. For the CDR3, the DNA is TGTGCCAGCAGCTCCCGGGACAGGCAACCCATGAACACTGAAGCTTTCTTT.

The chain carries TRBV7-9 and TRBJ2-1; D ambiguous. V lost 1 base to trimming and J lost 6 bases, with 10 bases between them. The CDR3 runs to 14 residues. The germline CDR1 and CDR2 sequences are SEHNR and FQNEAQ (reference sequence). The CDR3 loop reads CASSLVMVPNEQFF. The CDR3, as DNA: TGTGCCAGCAGCTTAGTGATGGTACCCAATGAGCAGTTCTTC. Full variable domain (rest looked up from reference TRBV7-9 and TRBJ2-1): DTGVSQNPRHKITKRGQNVTFRCDPISEHNRLYWYRQTLGQGPEFLTYFQNEAQLEKSRLLSDRFSAERPKGSFSTLEIQRTEQGDSAMYLCASSLVMVPNEQFFGPGTRLTVL.

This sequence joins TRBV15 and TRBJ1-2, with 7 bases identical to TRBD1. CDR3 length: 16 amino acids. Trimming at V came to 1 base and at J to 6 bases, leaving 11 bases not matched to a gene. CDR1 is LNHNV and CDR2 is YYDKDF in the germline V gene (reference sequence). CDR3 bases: TGTGCCACCAGCAGAGGACAGGGTAGATTTTTGGATGGCTACACCTTC. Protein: CATSRGQGRFLDGYTF.